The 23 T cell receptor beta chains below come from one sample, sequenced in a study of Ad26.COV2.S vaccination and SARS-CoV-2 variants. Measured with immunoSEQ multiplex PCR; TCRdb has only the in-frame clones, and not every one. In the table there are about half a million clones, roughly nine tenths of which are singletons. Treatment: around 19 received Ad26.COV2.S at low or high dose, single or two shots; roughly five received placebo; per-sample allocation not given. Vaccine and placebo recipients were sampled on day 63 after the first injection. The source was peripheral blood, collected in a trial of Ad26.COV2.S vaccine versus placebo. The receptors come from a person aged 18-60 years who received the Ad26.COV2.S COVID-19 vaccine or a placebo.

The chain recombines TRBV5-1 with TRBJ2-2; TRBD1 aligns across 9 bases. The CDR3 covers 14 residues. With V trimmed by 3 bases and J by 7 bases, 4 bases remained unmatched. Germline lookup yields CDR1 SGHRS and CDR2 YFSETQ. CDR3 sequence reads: CASSWTGVGGELFF. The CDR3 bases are TGCGCCAGCAGCTGGACAGGGGTAGGCGGGGAGCTGTTTTTT.

This chain's CDR3 is CASSSLRGSTDTQYF. The DNA of the CDR3 is TGTGCCAGCAGCTCACTCCGGGGAAGCACAGATACGCAGTATTTT. The rearrangement uses TRBV13 and TRBJ2-3; D possibly corresponds to TRBD2 (5 bases). The CDR3 covers 15 residues. Trimming cost V 4 bases and J 0 bases, with 11 bases left between them. Germline assignment: CDR1 PRHDT and CDR2 FYEKMQ (reference sequence).

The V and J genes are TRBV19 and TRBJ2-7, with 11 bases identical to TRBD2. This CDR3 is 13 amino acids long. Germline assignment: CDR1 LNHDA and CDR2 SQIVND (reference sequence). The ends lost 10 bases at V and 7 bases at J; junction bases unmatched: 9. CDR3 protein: CATATSGTEEQYF. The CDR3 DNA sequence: TGTGCCACCGCGACTAGCGGGACCGAGGAGCAGTACTTC.

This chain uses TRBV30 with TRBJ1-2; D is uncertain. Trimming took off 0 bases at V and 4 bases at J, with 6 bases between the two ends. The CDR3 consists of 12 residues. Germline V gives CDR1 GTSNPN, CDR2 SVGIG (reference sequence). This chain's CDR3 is CAWSVEGYGYTF. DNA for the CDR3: TGTGCCTGGAGTGTAGAGGGCTATGGCTACACCTTC.

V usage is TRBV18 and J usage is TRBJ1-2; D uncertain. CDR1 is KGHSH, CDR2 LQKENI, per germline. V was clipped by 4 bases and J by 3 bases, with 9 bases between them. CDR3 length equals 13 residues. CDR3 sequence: CASSQGNYYGYTF. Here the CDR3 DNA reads TGTGCCAGCTCACAGGGTAATTACTATGGCTACACCTTC.

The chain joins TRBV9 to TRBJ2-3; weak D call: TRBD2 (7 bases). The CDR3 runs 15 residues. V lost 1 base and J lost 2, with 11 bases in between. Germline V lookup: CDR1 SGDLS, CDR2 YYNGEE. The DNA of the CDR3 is TGTGCCAGCAGCGTATCGGGGGGCAACACAGATACGCAGTATTTT. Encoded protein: CASSVSGGNTDTQYF.

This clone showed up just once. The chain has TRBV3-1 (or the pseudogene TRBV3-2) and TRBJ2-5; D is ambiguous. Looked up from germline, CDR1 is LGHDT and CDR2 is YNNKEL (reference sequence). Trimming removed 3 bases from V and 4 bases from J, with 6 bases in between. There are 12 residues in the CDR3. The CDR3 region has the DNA TGTGCCAGCAGCCACTTCGCAGAGACCCAGTACTTC. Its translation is CASSHFAETQYF.

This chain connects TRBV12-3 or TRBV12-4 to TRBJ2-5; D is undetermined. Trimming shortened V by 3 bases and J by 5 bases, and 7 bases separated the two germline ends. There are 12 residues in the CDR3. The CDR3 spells CASSFGRETQYF. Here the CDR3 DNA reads TGTGCCAGCAGTTTTGGTCGGGAGACCCAGTACTTC.

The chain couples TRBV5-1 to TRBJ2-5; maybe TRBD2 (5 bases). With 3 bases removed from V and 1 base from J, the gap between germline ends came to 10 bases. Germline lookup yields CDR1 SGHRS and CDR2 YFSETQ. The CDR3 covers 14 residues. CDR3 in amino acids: CASSSVGSQETQYF. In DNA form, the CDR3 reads TGCGCCAGCAGCTCCGTAGGGAGCCAAGAGACCCAGTACTTC.

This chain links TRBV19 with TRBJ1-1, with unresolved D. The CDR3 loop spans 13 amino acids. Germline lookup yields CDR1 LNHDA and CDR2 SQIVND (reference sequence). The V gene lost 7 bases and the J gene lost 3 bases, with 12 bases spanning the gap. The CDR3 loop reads CASNRGLDTEAFF. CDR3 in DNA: TGTGCCAGTAACCGGGGTCTCGACACTGAAGCTTTCTTT.

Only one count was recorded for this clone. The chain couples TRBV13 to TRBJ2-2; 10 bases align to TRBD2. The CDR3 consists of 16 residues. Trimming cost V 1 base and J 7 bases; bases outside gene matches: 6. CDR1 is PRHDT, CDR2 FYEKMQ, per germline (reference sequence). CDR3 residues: CASSLALAGAGGELFF. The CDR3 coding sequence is TGTGCCAGCAGCTTAGCGCTAGCGGGAGCCGGCGGGGAGCTGTTTTTT.

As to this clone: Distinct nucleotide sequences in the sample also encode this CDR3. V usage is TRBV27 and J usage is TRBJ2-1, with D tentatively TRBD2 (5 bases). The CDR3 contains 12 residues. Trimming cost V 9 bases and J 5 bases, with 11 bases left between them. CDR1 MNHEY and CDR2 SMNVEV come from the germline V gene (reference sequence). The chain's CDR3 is CASGRLNNEQFF. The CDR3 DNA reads TGTGCCAGTGGGAGACTAAACAATGAGCAGTTCTTC.

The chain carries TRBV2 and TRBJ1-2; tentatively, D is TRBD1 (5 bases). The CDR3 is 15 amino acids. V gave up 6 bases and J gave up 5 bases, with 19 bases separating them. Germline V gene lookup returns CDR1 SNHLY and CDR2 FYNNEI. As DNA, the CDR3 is TGTGCCAGCAGGCCAGGGCTTGGGGAGAGGTATGGCTACACCTTC. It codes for CASRPGLGERYGYTF.

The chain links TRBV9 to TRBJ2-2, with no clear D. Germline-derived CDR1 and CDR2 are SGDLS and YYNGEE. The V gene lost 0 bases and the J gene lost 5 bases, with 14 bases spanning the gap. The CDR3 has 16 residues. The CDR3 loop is CASSVDLFLATGELFF. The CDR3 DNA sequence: TGTGCCAGCAGCGTAGATCTGTTCTTAGCAACCGGGGAGCTGTTTTTT.

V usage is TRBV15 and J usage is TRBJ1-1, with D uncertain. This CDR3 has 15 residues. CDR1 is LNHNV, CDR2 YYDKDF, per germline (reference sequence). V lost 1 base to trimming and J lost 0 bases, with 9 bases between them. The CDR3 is CATSRVAFMNTEAFF. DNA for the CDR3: TGTGCCACCAGCAGAGTTGCCTTCATGAACACTGAAGCTTTCTTT. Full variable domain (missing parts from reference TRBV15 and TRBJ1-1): DAMVIQNPRYQVTQFGKPVTLSCSQTLNHNVMYWYQQKSSQAPKLLFHYYDKDFNNEADTPDNFQSRRPNTSFCFLDIRSPGLGDTAMYLCATSRVAFMNTEAFFGQGTRLTVV.

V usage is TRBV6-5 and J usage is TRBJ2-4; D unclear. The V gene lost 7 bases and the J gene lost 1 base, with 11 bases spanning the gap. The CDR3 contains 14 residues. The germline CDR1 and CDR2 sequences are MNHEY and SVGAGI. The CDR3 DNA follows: TGTGCCAGCATCGGCAACCTCGCCAAAAACATTCAGTACTTC. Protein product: CASIGNLAKNIQYF.

The CDR3, as DNA: TGCGCCAGCAGCCTGCTAGCGGCAACTAGCACAGATACGCAGTATTTT. Protein product: CASSLLAATSTDTQYF. This chain links TRBV5-1 with TRBJ2-3, with TRBD2 matching 7 bases. The CDR3 is made up of 16 amino acids. The germline CDR1 and CDR2 sequences are SGHRS and YFSETQ. The V segment lost 4 bases and the J segment 0 bases; nucleotides outside the gene matches: 8. Full variable domain (rest looked up from reference TRBV5-1 and TRBJ2-3): KAGVTQTPRYLIKTRGQQVTLSCSPISGHRSVSWYQQTPGQGLQFLFEYFSETQRNKGNFPGRFSGRQFSNSRSEMNVSTLELGDSALYLCASSLLAATSTDTQYFGPGTRLTVL.

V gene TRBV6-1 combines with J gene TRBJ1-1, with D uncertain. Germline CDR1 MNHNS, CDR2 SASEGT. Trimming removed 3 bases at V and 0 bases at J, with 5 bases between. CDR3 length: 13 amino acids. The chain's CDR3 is CASSEILNTEAFF. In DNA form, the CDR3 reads TGTGCCAGCAGTGAGATTTTGAACACTGAAGCTTTCTTT.

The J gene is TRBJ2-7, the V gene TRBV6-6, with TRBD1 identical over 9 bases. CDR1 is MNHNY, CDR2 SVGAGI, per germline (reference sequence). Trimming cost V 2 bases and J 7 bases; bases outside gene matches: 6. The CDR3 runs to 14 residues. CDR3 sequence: CASSYQSTGGEQYF. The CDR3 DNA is TGTGCCAGCAGTTACCAATCGACAGGGGGAGAGCAGTACTTC.

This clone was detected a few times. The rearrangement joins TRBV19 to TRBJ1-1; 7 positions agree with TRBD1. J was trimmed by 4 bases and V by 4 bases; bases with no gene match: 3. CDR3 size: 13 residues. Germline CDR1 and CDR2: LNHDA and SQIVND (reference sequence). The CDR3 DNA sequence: TGTGCCAGTAGTACGACAGGGAGCACTGAAGCTTTCTTT. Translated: CASSTTGSTEAFF.

CDR3 DNA: TGTGCCAGTAGTTGGGCGGCAAACCCAAACACTGAAGCTTTCTTT. Its protein is CASSWAANPNTEAFF. The rearrangement joins TRBV19 to TRBJ1-1; D is undetermined. The CDR3 covers 15 residues. Germline lookup yields CDR1 LNHDA and CDR2 SQIVND (reference sequence). Trimming pared 5 bases from V and 2 bases from J, leaving 15 bases between.

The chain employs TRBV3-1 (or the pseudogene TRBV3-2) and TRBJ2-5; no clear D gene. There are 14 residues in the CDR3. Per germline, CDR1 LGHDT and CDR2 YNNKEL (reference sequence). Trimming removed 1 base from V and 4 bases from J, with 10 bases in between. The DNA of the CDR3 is TGTGCCAGCAGCCAAGCCGTTGTTCTAGAGACCCAGTACTTC. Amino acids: CASSQAVVLETQYF.

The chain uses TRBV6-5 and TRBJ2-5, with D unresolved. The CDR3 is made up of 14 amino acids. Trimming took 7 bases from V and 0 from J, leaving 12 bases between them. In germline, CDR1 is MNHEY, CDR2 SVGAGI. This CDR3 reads CASKSYNYQETQYF. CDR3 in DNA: TGTGCCAGCAAGTCCTACAATTACCAAGAGACCCAGTACTTC.